The clone carrying this T cell receptor beta chain was found many times. Antigen specificity is unknown. This entry belongs to a study of neurological immune-mediated disorders. A blood bank in Maryland, USA, provided the volunteers who served as healthy controls. The starting material, 2 million PBMCs stored at -80 C, gave rise to the unsorted libraries. As for the cDNA, it was generated by 5'RACE with 10-nucleotide random UMIs. TCRdb ran MiXCR on the 5' RACE reads and lists one entry per CDR3 protein. The sample has tens of thousands of distinct CDR3 sequences; around 25% are singletons. This CDR3 is 15 amino acids long. Germline CDR1 is SGDLS and CDR2 is YYNGEE. V lost 0 bases and J 8 bases, leaving 16 bases between the germline ends. Study findings and constraints: Patients with HTLV-1-associated myelopathy showed the most TCR clonal expansion. Those with multiple sclerosis showed the least, falling below healthy controls.

The TCR was taken from a woman aged 70-85 years in good health. The sample taken for sequencing was PBMCs. The chain joins TRBV9 to TRBJ2-3, with D uncertain. CDR3 nucleotide sequence: TGTGCCAGCAGCGTAGAGGGTCGGCATGTAGGTACGCAGTATTTT. Translation gives CASSVEGRHVGTQYF. Full variable domain (rest looked up from reference TRBV9 and TRBJ2-3): DSGVTQTPKHLITATGQRVTLRCSPRSGDLSVYWYQQSLDQGLQFLIQYYNGEERAKGNILERFSAQQFPDLHSELNLSSLELGDSALYFCASSVEGRHVGTQYFGPGTRLTVL.